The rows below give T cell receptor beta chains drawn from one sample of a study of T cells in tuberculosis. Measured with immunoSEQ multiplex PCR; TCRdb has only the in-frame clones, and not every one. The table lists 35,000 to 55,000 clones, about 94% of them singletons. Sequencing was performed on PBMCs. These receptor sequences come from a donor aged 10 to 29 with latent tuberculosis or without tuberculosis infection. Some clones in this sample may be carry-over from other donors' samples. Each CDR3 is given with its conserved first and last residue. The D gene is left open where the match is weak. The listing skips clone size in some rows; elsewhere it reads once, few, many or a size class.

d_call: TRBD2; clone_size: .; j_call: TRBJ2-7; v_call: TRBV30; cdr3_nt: TGTGCCGGGAGGGCGCGGGGACTGACGGTAACCTACGAGCAGTACTTC; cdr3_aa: CAGRARGLTVTYEQYF
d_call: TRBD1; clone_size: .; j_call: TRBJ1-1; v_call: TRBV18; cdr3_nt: TGTGCCAGCTCACCACGGATCGGGACAGTCATGAACACTGAAGCTTTCTTT; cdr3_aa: CASSPRIGTVMNTEAFF
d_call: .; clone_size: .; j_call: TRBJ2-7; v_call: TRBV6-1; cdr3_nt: TGTGCCAGCGAGGAGAAAGAAGCCTACGAGCAGTACTTC; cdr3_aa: CASEEKEAYEQYF
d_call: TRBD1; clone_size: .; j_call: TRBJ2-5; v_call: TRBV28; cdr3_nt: TGTGCCAGCAGGCTTCAGGGGGTAGAGACCCAGTACTTC; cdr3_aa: CASRLQGVETQYF
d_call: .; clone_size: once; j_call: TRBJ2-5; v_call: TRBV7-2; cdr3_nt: TGTGCCAGCAGCTTAGGACGTACAGGGGAGACCCAGTACTTC; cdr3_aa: CASSLGRTGETQYF
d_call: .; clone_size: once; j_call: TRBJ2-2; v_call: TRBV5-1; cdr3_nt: TGCGCCAGCAGCTTGCAAGGGGTAGGCACCGGGGAGCTGTTTTTT; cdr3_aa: CASSLQGVGTGELFF
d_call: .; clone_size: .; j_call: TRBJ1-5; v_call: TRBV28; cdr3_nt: TGTGCCAGCAGTTCGGGCAATCAGCCCCAGCATTTT; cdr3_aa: CASSSGNQPQHF
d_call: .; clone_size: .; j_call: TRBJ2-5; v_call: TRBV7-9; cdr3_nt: TGTGCCAGCAGCACAGGGGACTCGGAGACCCAGTACTTC; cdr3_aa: CASSTGDSETQYF
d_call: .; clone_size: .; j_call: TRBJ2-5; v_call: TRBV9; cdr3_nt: TGTGCCAGCAGCGCAAATAGTGAGACCCAGTACTTC; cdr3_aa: CASSANSETQYF
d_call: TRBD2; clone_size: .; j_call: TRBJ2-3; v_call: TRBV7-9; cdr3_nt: TGTGCCAGCAGCCCCCAAATTAGCGGGAGGCCAGATACGCAGTATTTT; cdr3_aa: CASSPQISGRPDTQYF
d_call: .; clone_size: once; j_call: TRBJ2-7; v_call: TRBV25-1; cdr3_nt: TGTGCCAGCAGTAACCTCGTAGCGGACTCCTACGAGCAGTACTTC; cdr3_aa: CASSNLVADSYEQYF
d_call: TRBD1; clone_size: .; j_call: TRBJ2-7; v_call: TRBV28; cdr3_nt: TGTGCCAGCCGCCGGGACAGTACCTACGAGCAGTACTTC; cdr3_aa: CASRRDSTYEQYF
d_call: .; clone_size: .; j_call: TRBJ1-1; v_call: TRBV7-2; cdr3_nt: TGTGCCAGCAGCTTCGAGTTGGCAGGGACAACTTTCTTT; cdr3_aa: CASSFELAGTTFF
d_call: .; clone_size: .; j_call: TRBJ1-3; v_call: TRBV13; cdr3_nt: TGTGCCAGCAGCTTAGGTAATTCTGGAAACACCATATATTTT; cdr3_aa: CASSLGNSGNTIYF
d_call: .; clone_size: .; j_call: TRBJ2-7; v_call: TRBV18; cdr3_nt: TGTGCCAGCTCACCGGGAATAGCGTCCCGCGAGCAGTACTTC; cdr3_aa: CASSPGIASREQYF
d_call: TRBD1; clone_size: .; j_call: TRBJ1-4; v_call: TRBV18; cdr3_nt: TGTGCCAGCTCAAGGGACAGGGTATCTAATGAAAAACTGTTTTTT; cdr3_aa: CASSRDRVSNEKLFF
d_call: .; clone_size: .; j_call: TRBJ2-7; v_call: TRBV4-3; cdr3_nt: TGCGCCAGCAGCCAAGTTATGGACACGTTAAGCGAGCAGTACTTC; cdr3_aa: CASSQVMDTLSEQYF
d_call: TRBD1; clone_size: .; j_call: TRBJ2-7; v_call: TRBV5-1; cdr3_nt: TGCGCCAGCAGAAGGGGACAGCAATCCTACGAGCAGTACTTC; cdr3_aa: CASRRGQQSYEQYF
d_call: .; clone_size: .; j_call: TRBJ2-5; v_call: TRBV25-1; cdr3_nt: TGTGCCAGCAGTGATACAGTCCAAGAGACCCAGTACTTC; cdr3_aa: CASSDTVQETQYF
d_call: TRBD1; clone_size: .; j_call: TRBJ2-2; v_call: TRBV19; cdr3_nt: TGTGCCAGAGGACAGGGAATTGACCCGAACACCGGGGAGCTGTTTTTT; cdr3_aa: CARGQGIDPNTGELFF
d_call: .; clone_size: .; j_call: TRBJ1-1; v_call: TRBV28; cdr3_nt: TGTGCCAGCAGTTTGATCGGGGAGAACACTGAAGCTTTCTTT; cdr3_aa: CASSLIGENTEAFF
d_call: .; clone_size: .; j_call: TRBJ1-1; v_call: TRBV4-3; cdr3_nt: TGCGCCAGCAGCCAGGCTGGGTCTTGGGCCGCCCAGAACACTGAAGCTTTCTTT; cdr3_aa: CASSQAGSWAAQNTEAFF
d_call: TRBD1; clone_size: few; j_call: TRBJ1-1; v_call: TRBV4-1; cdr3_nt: TGCGCCAGCAGCCAAGATCTACGACAGGGGTTCACGGAAGCTTTCTTT; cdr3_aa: CASSQDLRQGFTEAFF